Sequencing of this T cell receptor beta chain was carried out in a study of OX40 agonist ivuxolimab in advanced cancers. Regarding the complete study: Ivuxolimab was a fully human IgG2 agonistic monoclonal antibody targeting the costimulatory receptor OX40 (CD134). Patients were allowed to have had prior anti-PD-1, anti-PD-L1 or anti-CTLA-4 therapy, and 40% to 45% of the dose-escalation patients had previously received checkpoint inhibitors. Of the roughly 52 dose-escalation patients, hepatocellular carcinoma was present in approximately 20, melanoma in about 15, renal cell carcinoma in 9 and head and neck cancer in 9. Partial responses occurred in three dose-escalation patients, of whom one had hepatocellular carcinoma and two had cutaneous melanoma. Intravenous ivuxolimab was administered to patients every 2 weeks at six dose levels: 0.01, 0.1, 0.3, 1.5, 3 and 10 mg/kg. The paper covers the monotherapy dose-escalation part of the phase I ivuxolimab trial, which included N ≈ 50 patients. In the dose-escalation cohort, more than 80% of patients were male, and the mean age was approximately 60 years with a range of roughly 20 to 79. Peripheral TCRbeta sequencing aimed to test whether ivuxolimab altered TCR sequence diversity and caused clonal T-cell expansion.

Genomic DNA was extracted from sorted cells for sequencing of the TCRbeta CDR3 region. TCRbeta CDR3 regions were sequenced using the immunoSEQ Assay. This immuneACCESS table, as held by TCRdb, lists in-frame sequences with V and J called but not all clones. Of the missing ones, under half trace to an unresolved V gene in checked studies; the others have no known cause. The sample profile shows tens of thousands of clones; 89% of them were found once. Of the sample, under 0.25% is held by the ten largest clones. The trial excluded patients who had a history of autoimmune disease or who were on systemic immunosuppression. In every dose cohort, peripheral blood was drawn for TCR sequencing at baseline, cycle 4 day 1, and cycle 7 day 1. The samples were drawn from a first-in-human, open-label, multicenter phase I dose-escalation trial of ivuxolimab. Adults with locally advanced or metastatic head and neck squamous cell, hepatocellular, melanoma or renal cell carcinoma were enrolled in the trial. Before TCR sequencing, CD4+ and CD8+ T cells were separately sorted from peripheral blood.

The research as a whole found: Low levels of normalized T-cell clonal expansion were also seen in some patients who did not respond. On average, CD8+ T cells showed more expanded clones than CD4+ T cells after ivuxolimab. Clonal expansion of both CD4+ and CD8+ blood T cells was observed from baseline to week 6 at doses 0.1 to 3.0 mg/kg. Which antigens the clonally expanded peripheral T cells were specific for was not determined. In partial responders in the 0.1-3.0 mg/kg groups, normalized peripheral clonal expansion was found to be among the lowest, especially among CD8+ T cells.

Comment on this clone: Its antigen is unknown. No base quality values were provided; no much bigger clone lies one nucleotide off.

CDR1 SNHLY and CDR2 FYNNEI are derived from the germline V gene. The CDR3 goes from the cysteine to the phenylalanine over 15 residues. The CDR3 DNA has 45 bases and is translated from base 1. V and J lose 6 bases and 6 bases, and a span of 20 bases separates them. The clonotype was recovered from an adult with an advanced solid tumor such as melanoma, head and neck, liver or kidney cancer. The starting material was CD4+ or CD8+ T cells sorted from blood, obtained in a trial of the OX40 agonist ivuxolimab. The V gene is TRBV2 and the J gene is TRBJ1-1; the D region possibly corresponds to TRBD1 (5 bases align). CDR3 protein: CASSLRSGRVAEAFF. The DNA is TGTGCCAGCAGCCTAAGGTCGGGGCGCGTGGCTGAAGCTTTCTTT.